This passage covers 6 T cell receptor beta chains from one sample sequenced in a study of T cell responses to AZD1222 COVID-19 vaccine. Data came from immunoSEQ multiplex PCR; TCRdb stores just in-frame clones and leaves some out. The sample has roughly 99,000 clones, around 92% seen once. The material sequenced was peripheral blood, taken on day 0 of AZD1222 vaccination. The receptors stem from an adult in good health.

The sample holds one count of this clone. The chain's CDR3 is CASRWRAGNEKLFF. The CDR3 DNA reads TGTGCCAGCAGATGGAGGGCTGGTAATGAAAAACTGTTTTTT. The chain employs TRBV13 and TRBJ1-4; D gene uncertain. The germline V gene encodes CDR1 PRHDT and CDR2 FYEKMQ (reference sequence). Trimming removed 6 bases from V and 4 bases from J, with 12 bases in between. The CDR3 runs 14 residues.

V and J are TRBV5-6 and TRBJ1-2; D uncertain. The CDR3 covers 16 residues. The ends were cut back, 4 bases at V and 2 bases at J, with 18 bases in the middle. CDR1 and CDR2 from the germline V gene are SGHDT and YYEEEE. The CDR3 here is CASSPINTYGNYGYTF. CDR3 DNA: TGTGCCAGCAGCCCTATAAACACCTACGGGAACTATGGCTACACCTTC.

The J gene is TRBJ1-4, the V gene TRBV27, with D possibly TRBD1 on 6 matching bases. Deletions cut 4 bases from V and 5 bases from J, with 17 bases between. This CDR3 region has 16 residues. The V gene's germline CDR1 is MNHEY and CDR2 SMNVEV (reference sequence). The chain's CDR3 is CASSSHPTGINEKLFF. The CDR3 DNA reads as TGTGCCAGCAGTTCTCACCCGACAGGTATCAATGAAAAACTGTTTTTT.

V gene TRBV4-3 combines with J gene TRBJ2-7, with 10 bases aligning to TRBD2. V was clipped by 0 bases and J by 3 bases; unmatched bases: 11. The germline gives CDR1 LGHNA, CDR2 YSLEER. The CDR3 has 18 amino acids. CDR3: CASSQDLGASGRIYEQYF. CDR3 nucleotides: TGCGCCAGCAGCCAAGATTTGGGAGCTAGCGGGAGAATCTACGAGCAGTACTTC.

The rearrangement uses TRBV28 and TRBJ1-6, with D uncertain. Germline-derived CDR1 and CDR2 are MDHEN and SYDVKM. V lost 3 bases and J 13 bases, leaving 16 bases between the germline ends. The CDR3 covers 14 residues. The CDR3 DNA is TGTGCCAGCAGTTTTTCTGACACTCGAATTCCCCTCCACTTT. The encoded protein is CASSFSDTRIPLHF.

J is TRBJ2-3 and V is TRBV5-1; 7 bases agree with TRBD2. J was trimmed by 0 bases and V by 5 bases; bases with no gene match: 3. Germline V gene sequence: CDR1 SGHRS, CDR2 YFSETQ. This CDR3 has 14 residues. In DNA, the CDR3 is TGCGCCAGCAGTTTTAGCGGGAGCACAGATACGCAGTATTTT. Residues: CASSFSGSTDTQYF.